Listed below are T cell receptor beta chains from one sample, sequenced in a study of patients and donors after allogeneic stem cell transplantation. TCRdb fed the RT-PCR reads into MiXCR, producing one record per CDR3 protein. Of about 160,000 distinct CDR3 sequences listed, approximately 40% were seen once; the top ten hold about 50%. The sample was blood, either unsorted or a sorted T cell fraction (not recorded which). The receptors here all came from a human donor who was either an allogeneic HSCT recipient or a stem cell or donor lymphocyte infusion donor (not recorded which). It is not recorded whose cells these are; they may come from a transplant donor. Both conserved end residues are trimmed from each CDR3. Fields, in order: J gene, clone size, V gene, CDR3 protein. Only some rows state a clone size, as once, few, many or a class for expanded clones.

J: TRBJ2-3
size: .
V: TRBV12-3/TRBV12-4
CDR3: ASSLRDPDTQY

J: TRBJ1-2
size: .
V: TRBV24-1
CDR3: ATSDRGTGNNYGYT

J: TRBJ1-2
size: .
V: TRBV30
CDR3: AWGIGGAFPYGYT

J: TRBJ1-2
size: .
V: TRBV12-3/TRBV12-4
CDR3: ASLQGGGAYGYT

J: TRBJ2-3
size: .
V: TRBV29-1
CDR3: SVEGRGAGDTQY

J: TRBJ2-1
size: once
V: TRBV7-6
CDR3: ASSSYGRDEQF

J: TRBJ2-4
size: few
V: TRBV13
CDR3: ASSAKENIQY

J: TRBJ2-3
size: once
V: TRBV28
CDR3: ATADLDGPTDTQY

J: TRBJ1-1
size: few
V: TRBV11-2
CDR3: ASSLEVVNTEAF

J: TRBJ2-3
size: few
V: TRBV4-1
CDR3: ASSDTDTQY

J: TRBJ1-1
size: once
V: TRBV20-1
CDR3: SADWARTLLNTEAF

J: TRBJ2-2
size: .
V: TRBV4-3
CDR3: ASSQDGAVTGELF

J: TRBJ1-1
size: .
V: TRBV5-1
CDR3: ASSYQSRGGTEAF

J: TRBJ1-1
size: .
V: TRBV10-3
CDR3: AISGGDTEAF